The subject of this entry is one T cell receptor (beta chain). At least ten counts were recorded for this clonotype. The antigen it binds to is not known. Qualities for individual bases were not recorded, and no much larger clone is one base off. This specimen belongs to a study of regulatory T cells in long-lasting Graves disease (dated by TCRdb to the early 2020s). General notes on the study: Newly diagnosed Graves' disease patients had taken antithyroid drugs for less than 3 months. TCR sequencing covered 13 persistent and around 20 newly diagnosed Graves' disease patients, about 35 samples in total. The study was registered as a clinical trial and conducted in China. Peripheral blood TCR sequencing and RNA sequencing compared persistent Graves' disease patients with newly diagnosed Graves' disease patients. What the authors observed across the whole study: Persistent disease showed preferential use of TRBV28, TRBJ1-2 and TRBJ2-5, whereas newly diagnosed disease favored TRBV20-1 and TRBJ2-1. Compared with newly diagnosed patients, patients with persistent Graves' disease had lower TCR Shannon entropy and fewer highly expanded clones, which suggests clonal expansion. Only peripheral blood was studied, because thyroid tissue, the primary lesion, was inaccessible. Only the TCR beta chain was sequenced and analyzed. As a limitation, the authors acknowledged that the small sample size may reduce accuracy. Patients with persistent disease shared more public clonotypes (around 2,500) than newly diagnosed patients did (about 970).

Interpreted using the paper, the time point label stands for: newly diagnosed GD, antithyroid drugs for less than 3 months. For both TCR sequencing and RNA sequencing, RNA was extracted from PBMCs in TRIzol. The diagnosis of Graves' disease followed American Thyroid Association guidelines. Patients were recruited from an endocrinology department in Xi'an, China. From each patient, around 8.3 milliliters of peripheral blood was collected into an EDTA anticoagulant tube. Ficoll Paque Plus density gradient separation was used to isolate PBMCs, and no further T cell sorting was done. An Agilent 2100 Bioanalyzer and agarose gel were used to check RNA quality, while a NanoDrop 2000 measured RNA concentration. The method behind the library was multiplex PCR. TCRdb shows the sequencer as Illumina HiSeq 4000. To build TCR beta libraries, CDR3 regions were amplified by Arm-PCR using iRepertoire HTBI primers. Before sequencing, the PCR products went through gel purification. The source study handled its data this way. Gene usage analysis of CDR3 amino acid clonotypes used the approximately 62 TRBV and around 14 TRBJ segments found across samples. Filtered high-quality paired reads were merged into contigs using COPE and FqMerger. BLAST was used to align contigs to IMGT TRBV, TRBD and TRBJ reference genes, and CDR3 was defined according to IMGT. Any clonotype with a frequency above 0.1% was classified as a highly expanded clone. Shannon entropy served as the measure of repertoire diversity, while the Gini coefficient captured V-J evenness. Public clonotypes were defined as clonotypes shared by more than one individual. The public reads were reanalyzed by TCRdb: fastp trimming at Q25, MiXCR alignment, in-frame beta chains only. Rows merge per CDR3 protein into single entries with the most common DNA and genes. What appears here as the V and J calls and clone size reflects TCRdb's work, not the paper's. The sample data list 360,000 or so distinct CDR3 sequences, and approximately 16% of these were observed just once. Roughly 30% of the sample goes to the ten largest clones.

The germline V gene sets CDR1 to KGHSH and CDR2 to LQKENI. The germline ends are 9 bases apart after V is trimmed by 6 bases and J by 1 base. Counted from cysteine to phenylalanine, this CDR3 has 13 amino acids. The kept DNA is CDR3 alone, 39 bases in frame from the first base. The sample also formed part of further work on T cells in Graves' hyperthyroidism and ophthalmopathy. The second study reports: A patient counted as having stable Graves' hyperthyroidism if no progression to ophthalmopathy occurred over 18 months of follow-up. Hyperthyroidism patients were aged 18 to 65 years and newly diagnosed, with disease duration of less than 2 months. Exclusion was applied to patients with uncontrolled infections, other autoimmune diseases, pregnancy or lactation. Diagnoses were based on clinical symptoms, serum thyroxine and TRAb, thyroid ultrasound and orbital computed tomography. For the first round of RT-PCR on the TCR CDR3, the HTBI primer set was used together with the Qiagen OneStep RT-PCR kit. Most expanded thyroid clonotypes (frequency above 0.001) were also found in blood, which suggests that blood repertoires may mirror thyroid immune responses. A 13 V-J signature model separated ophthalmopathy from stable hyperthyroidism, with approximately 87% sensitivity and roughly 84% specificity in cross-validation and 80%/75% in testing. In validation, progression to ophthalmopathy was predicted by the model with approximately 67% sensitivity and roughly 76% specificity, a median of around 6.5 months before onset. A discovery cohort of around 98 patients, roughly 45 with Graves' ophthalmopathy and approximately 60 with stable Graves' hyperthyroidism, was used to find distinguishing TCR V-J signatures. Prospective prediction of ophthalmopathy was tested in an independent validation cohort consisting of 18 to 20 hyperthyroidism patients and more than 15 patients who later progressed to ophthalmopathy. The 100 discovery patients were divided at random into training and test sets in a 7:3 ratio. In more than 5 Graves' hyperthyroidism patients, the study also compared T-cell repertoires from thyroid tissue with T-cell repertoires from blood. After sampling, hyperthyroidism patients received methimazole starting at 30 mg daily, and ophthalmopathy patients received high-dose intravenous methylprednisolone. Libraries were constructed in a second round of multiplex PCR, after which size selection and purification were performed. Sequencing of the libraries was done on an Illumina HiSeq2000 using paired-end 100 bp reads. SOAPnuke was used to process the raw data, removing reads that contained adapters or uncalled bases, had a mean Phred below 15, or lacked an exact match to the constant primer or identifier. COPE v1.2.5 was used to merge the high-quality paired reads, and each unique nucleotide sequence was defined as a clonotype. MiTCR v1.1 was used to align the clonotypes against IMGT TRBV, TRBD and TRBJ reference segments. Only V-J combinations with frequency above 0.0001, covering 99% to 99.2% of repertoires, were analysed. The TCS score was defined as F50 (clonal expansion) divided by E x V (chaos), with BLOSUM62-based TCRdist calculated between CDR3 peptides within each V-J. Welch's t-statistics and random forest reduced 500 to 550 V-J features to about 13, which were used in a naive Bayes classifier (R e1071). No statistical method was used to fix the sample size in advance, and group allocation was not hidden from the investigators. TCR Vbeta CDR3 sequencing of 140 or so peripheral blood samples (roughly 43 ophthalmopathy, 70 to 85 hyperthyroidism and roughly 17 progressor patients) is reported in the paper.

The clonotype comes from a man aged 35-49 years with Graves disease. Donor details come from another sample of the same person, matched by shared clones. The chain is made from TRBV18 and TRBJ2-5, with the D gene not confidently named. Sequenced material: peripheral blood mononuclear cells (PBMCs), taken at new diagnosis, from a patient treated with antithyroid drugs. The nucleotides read TGTGCCAGCTCGTCGTCGCCCCAAGAGACCCAGTACTTC. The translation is CASSSSPQETQYF.